Given below is one T cell receptor (beta chain) in context. What it recognizes is unknown. Generated by immunoSEQ multiplex PCR, the TCRdb table keeps only in-frame clones and is missing some. The top ten clones hold around 17% of a sample with 120,000 to 150,000 clones, 80% to 90% of them seen once. This sample was included in a study of radiation and T cells in renal cell carcinoma. With 7 bases removed from V and 5 bases from J, the gap between germline ends came to 8 bases. CDR3 length: 11 residues. Germline lookup yields CDR1 SNHLY and CDR2 FYNNEI. Specified time point: blood 4 weeks post-SBRT, at nephrectomy. The treatment here: 15 Gy SBRT to primary tumor, nephrectomy 4 weeks later. Nephrectomy followed 15 Gy stereotactic body radiation by 4 weeks. General study results and limits: Pretreatment tumor biopsies were lacking, so baseline clonotypes are unknown.

The sample here was blood, taken from a patient whose treatment included radiotherapy and nephrectomy. The TCR originated in a woman between 45 and 60 years old with renal cell carcinoma. The chain is built from TRBV2 and TRBJ2-5; D remains ambiguous. CDR3 loop: CASTRAETQYF. Here the CDR3 DNA reads TGTGCCAGCACCCGAGCGGAGACCCAGTACTTC.